This TCR beta chain originates from a study of blood T cell repertoires in COVID-19. From germline, CDR1 is SGHTA and CDR2 FQGNSA. With 1 base clipped from V and 14 bases from J, the junction kept 18 bases outside the gene matches. This CDR3 has 18 amino acids. Sequencing was performed with immunoSEQ multiplex PCR; in TCRdb, only in-frame clones are kept and a portion is missing. This sample has tens of thousands of clones, with approximately 80% found just once. The sample taken for sequencing was peripheral blood. The rearrangement uses TRBV7-2 and TRBJ2-3; 13 positions agree with TRBD2. The receptor was derived from a human donor in a cohort sampled during active COVID-19. This CDR3 reads CASSLDIGSGTSGMALYF. The DNA of the CDR3 is TGTGCCAGCAGCTTAGACATCGGGTCAGGGACTAGCGGGATGGCCTTGTATTTT.